This T cell receptor beta chain was sequenced during a study of Graves' ophthalmopathy and Graves' hyperthyroidism. Amplification of TCR beta CDR3 regions used RNA transcripts. Scientists carried out first-round RT-PCR using HTBI primers and then a second-round multiplex PCR. Via MiXCR, TCRdb re-called the multiplex PCR reads, giving one row per CDR3 protein. This table has over a million distinct CDR3 sequences, about 40% appearing once. Findings and caveats of the study: Ophthalmopathy progression cases were predicted by the model with about 70% sensitivity and approximately 76% specificity. Blood also contained most of the expanded thyroid clonotypes above 0.001 frequency. Discrimination between ophthalmopathy and stable hyperthyroidism by a 13-signature model showed 85% to 90% sensitivity and more than 65% specificity.

About this clonotype itself: The antigen remains unidentified.

The specimen was peripheral blood or thyroid tissue (not recorded which). The source is an adult man with Graves' hyperthyroidism.

This CDR3 is CASSDGTGGTDGEAFF. The CDR3 nucleotides read TGTGCCAGCAGCGATGGGACAGGGGGTACGGATGGTGAAGCTTTCTTT. This chain connects TRBV9 to TRBJ1-1; 11 bases fit TRBD1. Germline values: CDR1 SGDLS, CDR2 YYNGEE. This CDR3 contains 16 residues. The V gene end was trimmed by 3 bases and the J gene end by 7 bases; junction bases not matched to a gene: 11. The full variable domain, in which reference TRBV9 and TRBJ1-1 provide the parts outside the CDR3, is DSGVTQTPKHLITATGQRVTLRCSPRSGDLSVYWYQQSLDQGLQFLIQYYNGEERAKGNILERFSAQQFPDLHSELNLSSLELGDSALYFCASSDGTGGTDGEAFFGQGTRLTVV.